The clone carrying this TCR beta chain has ten or more counts. V was trimmed by 5 bases and J by 2 bases, leaving 9 bases between them. Germline V gives CDR1 SGHTA, CDR2 FQGNSA. CDR3 length: 13 residues. This sample stems from a study of CD8 T cells in ankylosing spondylitis. One entry per CDR3 protein results from TCRdb running MiXCR on the 5' RACE reads. Among some 290,000 distinct CDR3 sequences listed, 15% to 20% were seen once. The gene calls are TRBV7-2 and TRBJ2-5; tentatively, D is TRBD1 (7 bases). This clonotype was sampled from a male donor with ankylosing spondylitis or in good health (not recorded which). Sequenced: blood, either unsorted or a sorted T cell fraction (not recorded which). The DNA for the CDR3 is TGTGCCAGCAGCGCGGGACAGCAAGAGACCCAGTACTTC. Translating it yields CASSAGQQETQYF.